The present entry profiles one TCR beta chain with its context. No antigen is known for it. This sample was taken from a study of glioma-infiltrating T cells. Broader study findings: Tissue-blood divergence was below expectation in non-neoplastic patients, above in gliomas.

Germline assignment: CDR1 SGHTA and CDR2 FQGNSA. The CDR3 loop spans 16 amino acids. V was clipped by 3 bases and J by 2 bases; unmatched bases: 7. Amplification of TCR alpha and beta CDR3 regions from RNA used iRepertoire nested multiplex PCR. TCRdb called the multiplex PCR reads again in MiXCR, with one record for every CDR3 protein. There are about 45,000 distinct CDR3 sequences in the sample; 20% to 25% occur only once, and roughly 7% lies in the top ten. The chain couples TRBV7-2 to TRBJ2-5; 9 bases align to TRBD2. The sequence was collected from a human donor with low-grade glioma or glioblastoma, undergoing nonglioma brain surgery, or in good health (not recorded which). The sample comprised glioma tissue, nonneoplastic brain tissue, or PBMCs (not recorded which). As DNA, the CDR3 is TGTGCCAGCAGCTTTGAACCCAGCGGGGGGCAAGAGACCCAGTACTTC. Translation gives CASSFEPSGGQETQYF.